This TCR beta chain was recovered during a study of identical twins. The CDR3 runs 16 residues. Trimming at V came to 4 bases and at J to 0 bases, leaving 5 bases not matched to a gene. CDR1 is MGHRA, CDR2 YSYEKL, per germline. Note on this clonotype: Its target is unknown.

MiXCR, applied by TCRdb to the 5' RACE reads, yields one record per CDR3 protein. The top ten hold about 4.5% of the sample, which has 550,000 to 700,000 distinct CDR3 sequences, around 21% seen once. Study-level points and caveats: Fewer insertions were carried by abundant cord blood beta clonotypes, but none was seen in memory repertoires.

The data were also submitted as part of a second study, on T cells expressing NK-cell markers. From that second work: CD3+CD56+NKG2C+, CD3+CD56+NKG2C- and CD3+CD56-NKG2C+ T cells, once sorted, supplied the TCR beta repertoires.

This receptor was identified in a woman aged 18-35 years in good health. The sequenced material came from PBMCs. The rearrangement links TRBV4-1 to TRBJ2-2; 7 nucleotides agree with TRBD2. In DNA form, the CDR3 reads TGCGCCAGCAGCCCCCGAGCGGGGTCGAACACCGGGGAGCTGTTTTTT. It encodes CASSPRAGSNTGELFF.